This TCR beta chain is drawn from a study of control samples from healthy donors and cancer patients. Profiled with immunoSEQ multiplex PCR; TCRdb holds only in-frame clones, not every one. The profile shows some 120,000 clones, about 95% of them singletons. Germline V CDR1 and CDR2: SNHLY, FYNNEI. V trimming: 7 bases; J trimming: 3 bases; junction bases outside the gene matches: 6. This CDR3 has 15 residues. The rearrangement joins TRBV2 to TRBJ2-3; 11 bases line up with TRBD2. This TCR derives from a man aged 25 to 40 in good health. The sequencing input was blood. CDR3 nucleotides: TGTGCCAGCATTTTAGCGGGGGGGGGAACAGATACGCAGTATTTT. It specifies CASILAGGGTDTQYF.